The table lists the clone carrying this T cell receptor (beta chain) with many counts. This record belongs to a study of CD8+CD57+ T cells in acquired aplastic anemia. CDR3 length equals 15 residues. J was trimmed by 8 bases and V by 3 bases; bases with no gene match: 2. Per germline, CDR1 SGHRS and CDR2 YFSETQ. TCR beta VDJ and CDR3 profiles were obtained from a genomic DNA template. TCRdb ran MiXCR on the reads and lists one entry per CDR3 protein. The sample has about 160,000 distinct CDR3 sequences; around 48% are singletons. It was patients with CD8+CD57+ cell expansion by flow cytometry who were chosen for sequencing.

The sequence was collected from a human donor with aplastic anemia. The sequencing sample was made of sorted CD4+, CD8+, or CD8+CD57+ T cells (not recorded which) from PBMCs. The chain employs TRBV5-1 and TRBJ2-1; 16 bases fit TRBD2. CDR3: CASSWGLAGGYEQFF. CDR3 nucleotide sequence: TGCGCCAGCAGCTGGGGACTAGCGGGAGGGTATGAGCAGTTCTTC.